This T cell receptor (beta chain) is from a study of PD-L1 blockade in urothelial cancer. The sample's time point: pretreatment peripheral blood. The CDR3 runs to 13 residues. CDR1 and CDR2 (germline): SEHNR, FQNEAQ (reference sequence). V was pared by 1 base and J by 6 bases, with 9 bases between. TCRdb keeps only in-frame clones here, not all; method: immunoSEQ multiplex PCR. The table lists tens of thousands of clones, over 75% of them singletons. The sample consisted of PBMCs, taken around atezolizumab (anti-PD-L1) treatment. The TCR comes from a man aged 60-69 years with urothelial cancer. The gene calls are TRBV7-9 and TRBJ1-2; D is undetermined. CDR3 sequence reads: CASSLGGSDGYTF. The CDR3 region has the DNA TGTGCCAGCAGCTTAGGAGGGTCCGATGGCTACACCTTC. The whole variable domain, remainder taken from reference TRBV7-9 and TRBJ1-2, is DTGVSQNPRHKITKRGQNVTFRCDPISEHNRLYWYRQTLGQGPEFLTYFQNEAQLEKSRLLSDRFSAERPKGSFSTLEIQRTEQGDSAMYLCASSLGGSDGYTFGSGTRLTVV.